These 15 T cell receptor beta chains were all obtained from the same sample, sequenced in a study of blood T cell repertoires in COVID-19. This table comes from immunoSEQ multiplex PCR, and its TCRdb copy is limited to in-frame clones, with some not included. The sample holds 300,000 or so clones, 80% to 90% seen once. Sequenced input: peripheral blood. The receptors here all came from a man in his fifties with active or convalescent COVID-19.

The CDR3 is CASSLDWTPGGTQYF. The CDR3 DNA follows: TGTGCCAGCAGCTTGGATTGGACTCCCGGCGGGACCCAGTACTTC. This chain joins TRBV5-6 and TRBJ2-5; D is possibly TRBD2 (5 bases). The CDR3 runs to 15 residues. Germline V gene lookup returns CDR1 SGHDT and CDR2 YYEEEE. Trimming stripped 0 bases from V and 7 bases from J, with 16 bases between.

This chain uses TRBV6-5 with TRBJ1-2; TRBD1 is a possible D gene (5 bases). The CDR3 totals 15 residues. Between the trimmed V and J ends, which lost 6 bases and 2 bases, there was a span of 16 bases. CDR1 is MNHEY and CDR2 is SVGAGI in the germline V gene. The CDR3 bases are TGTGCCAGCAGCCAGTCCCTCCGGGGGAACTATGGCTACACCTTC. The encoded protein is CASSQSLRGNYGYTF.

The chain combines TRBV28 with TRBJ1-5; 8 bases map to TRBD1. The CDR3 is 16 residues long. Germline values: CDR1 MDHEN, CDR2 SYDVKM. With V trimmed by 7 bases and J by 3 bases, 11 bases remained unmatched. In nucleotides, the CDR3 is TGTGCCAGCACCCTTTTAGGACAGGGTGTCAATCAGCCCCAGCATTTT. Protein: CASTLLGQGVNQPQHF.

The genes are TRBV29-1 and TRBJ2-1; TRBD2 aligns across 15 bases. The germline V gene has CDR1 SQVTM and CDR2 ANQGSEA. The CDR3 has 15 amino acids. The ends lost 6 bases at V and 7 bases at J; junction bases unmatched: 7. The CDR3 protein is CSVGTSGRLLNEQFF. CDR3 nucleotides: TGCAGCGTGGGGACTAGCGGGAGGTTGTTGAATGAGCAGTTCTTC.

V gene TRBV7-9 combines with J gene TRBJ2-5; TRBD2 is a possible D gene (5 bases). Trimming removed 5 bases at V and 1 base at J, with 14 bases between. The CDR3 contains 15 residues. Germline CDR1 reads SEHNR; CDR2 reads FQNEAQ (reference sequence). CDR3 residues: CASSPWRAGQETQYF. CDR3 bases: TGTGCCAGCAGCCCCTGGCGGGCGGGCCAAGAGACCCAGTACTTC.

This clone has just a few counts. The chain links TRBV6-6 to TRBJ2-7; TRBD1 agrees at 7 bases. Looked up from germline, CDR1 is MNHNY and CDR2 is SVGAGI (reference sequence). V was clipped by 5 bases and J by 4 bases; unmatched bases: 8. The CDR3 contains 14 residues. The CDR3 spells CASSNRQGPYEQYF. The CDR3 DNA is TGTGCCAGCAGTAATCGACAGGGACCTTACGAGCAGTACTTC.

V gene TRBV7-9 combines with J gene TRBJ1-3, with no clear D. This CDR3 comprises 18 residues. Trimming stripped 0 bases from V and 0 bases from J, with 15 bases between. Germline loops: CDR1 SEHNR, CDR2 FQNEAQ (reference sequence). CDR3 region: CASSLAGWAGSSGNTIYF. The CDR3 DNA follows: TGTGCCAGCAGCTTAGCGGGGTGGGCGGGCTCCTCTGGAAACACCATATATTTT.

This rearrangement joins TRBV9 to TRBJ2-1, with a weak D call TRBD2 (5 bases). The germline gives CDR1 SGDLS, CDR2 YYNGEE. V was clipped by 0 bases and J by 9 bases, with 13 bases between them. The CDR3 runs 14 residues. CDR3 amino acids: CASSVVGSEGEQFF. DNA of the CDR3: TGTGCCAGCAGCGTAGTTGGCTCTGAGGGTGAGCAGTTCTTC.

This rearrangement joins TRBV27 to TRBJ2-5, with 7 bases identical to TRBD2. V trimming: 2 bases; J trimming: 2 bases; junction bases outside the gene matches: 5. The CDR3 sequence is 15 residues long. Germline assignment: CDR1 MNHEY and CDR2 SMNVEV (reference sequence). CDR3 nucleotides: TGTGCCAGCAGTTTAATGTGGGGGGGTCAAGAGACCCAGTACTTC. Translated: CASSLMWGGQETQYF.

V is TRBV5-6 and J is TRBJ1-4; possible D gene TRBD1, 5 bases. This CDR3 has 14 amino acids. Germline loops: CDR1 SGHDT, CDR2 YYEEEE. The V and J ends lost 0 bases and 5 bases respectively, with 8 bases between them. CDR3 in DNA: TGTGCCAGCAGCTTGGGCGGGGCCAATGAAAAACTGTTTTTT. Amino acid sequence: CASSLGGANEKLFF.

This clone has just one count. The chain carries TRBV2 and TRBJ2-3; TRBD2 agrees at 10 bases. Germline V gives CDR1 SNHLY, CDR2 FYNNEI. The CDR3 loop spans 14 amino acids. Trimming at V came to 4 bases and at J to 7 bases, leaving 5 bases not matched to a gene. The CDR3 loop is CASSAGAGGYTQYF. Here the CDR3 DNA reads TGTGCCAGCAGTGCTGGAGCGGGGGGGTATACGCAGTATTTT. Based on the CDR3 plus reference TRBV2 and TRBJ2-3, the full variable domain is EPEVTQTPSHQVTQMGQEVILRCVPISNHLYFYWYRQILGQKVEFLVSFYNNEISEKSEIFDDQFSVERPDGSNFTLKIRSTKLEDSAMYFCASSAGAGGYTQYFGPGTRLTVL.

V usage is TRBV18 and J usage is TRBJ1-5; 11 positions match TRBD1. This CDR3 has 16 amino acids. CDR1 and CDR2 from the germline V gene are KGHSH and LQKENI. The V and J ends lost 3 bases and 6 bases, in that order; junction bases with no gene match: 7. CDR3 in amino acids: CASSPAGTGGIQPQHF. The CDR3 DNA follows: TGTGCCAGCTCACCGGCCGGGACAGGGGGTATTCAGCCCCAGCATTTT. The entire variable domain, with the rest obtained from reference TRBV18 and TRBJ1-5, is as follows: NAGVMQNPRHLVRRRGQEARLRCSPMKGHSHVYWYRQLPEEGLKFMVYLQKENIIDESGMPKERFSAEFPKEGPSILRIQQVVRGDSAAYFCASSPAGTGGIQPQHFGDGTRLSIL.

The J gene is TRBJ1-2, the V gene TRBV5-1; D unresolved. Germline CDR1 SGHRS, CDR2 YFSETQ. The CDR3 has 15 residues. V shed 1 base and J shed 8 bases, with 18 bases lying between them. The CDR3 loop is CASSLLGQSAEGYTF. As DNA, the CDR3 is TGCGCCAGCAGCTTGCTTGGGCAGTCAGCGGAGGGCTACACCTTC. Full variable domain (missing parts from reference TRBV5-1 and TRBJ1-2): KAGVTQTPRYLIKTRGQQVTLSCSPISGHRSVSWYQQTPGQGLQFLFEYFSETQRNKGNFPGRFSGRQFSNSRSEMNVSTLELGDSALYLCASSLLGQSAEGYTFGSGTRLTVV.

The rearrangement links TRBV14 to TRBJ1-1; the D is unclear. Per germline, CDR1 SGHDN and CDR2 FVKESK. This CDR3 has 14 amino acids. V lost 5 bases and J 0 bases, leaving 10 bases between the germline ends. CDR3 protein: CASSNWFVNTEAFF. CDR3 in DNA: TGTGCCAGCAGCAACTGGTTTGTGAACACTGAAGCTTTCTTT.

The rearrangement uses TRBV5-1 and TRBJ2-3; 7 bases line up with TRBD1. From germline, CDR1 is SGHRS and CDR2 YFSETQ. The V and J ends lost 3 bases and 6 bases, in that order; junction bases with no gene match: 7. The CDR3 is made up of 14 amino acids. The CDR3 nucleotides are TGCGCCAGCAGCTCCATCACAGGGGTCGATACGCAGTATTTT. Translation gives CASSSITGVDTQYF.